Detailed here is one T cell receptor beta chain. In the same sample, other DNA sequences code for this CDR3. The method was immunoSEQ multiplex PCR; TCRdb's version includes in-frame clones alone and lacks a portion of them. The top ten clones hold about 0.34% of a sample with over a million clones, approximately 98.5% of them seen once. The data originate from a study of shared clonotypes between healthy human individuals. V shed 3 bases and J shed 0 bases, with 5 bases lying between them. The CDR3 has 13 amino acids. Germline loops: CDR1 MNHEY, CDR2 SMNVEV (reference sequence). Memory CD4+ cells were the fraction left after CD45RA+ naive selection.

The chain combines TRBV27 with TRBJ2-5; no reliable D call. The specimen was naive CD4+ T cells sorted from blood. The subset: CD45RA+ positively selected. The receptor was derived from a man aged 25 to 40 in good health. CDR3 nucleotide sequence: TGTGCCAGCAGTTTGGCAGACCAAGAGACCCAGTACTTC. Protein product: CASSLADQETQYF.